One sample yielded the 30 T cell receptor beta chains listed below, sequenced in a study of regulatory T cells in long-lasting Graves disease. Described time point: newly diagnosed GD, antithyroid drugs for less than 3 months. Making the TCR library involved RNA that had been extracted from PBMCs. Building of the TCR beta libraries involved iRepertoire HTBI primers and Arm-PCR of CDR3 regions. TCRdb fed the multiplex PCR reads into MiXCR, producing one record per CDR3 protein. The sample shows 400,000 to 550,000 distinct CDR3 sequences, about 15% of them seen only once. The same data also went into a second study, on T cells in Graves' hyperthyroidism and ophthalmopathy.

This specimen was peripheral blood mononuclear cells (PBMCs), taken at new diagnosis, from a patient treated with antithyroid drugs. The source of these receptors is a young woman with Graves disease.

This clonotype was found many times. This sequence joins TRBV2 and TRBJ2-7; D perhaps matches TRBD2 (6 bases). CDR1 and CDR2 (germline): SNHLY, FYNNEI. The CDR3 covers 17 residues. With 8 bases removed from V and 7 bases from J, the gap between germline ends came to 30 bases. CDR3 sequence reads: CASRTRSRDSTGWEQYF. In nucleotides, the CDR3 is TGTGCCAGCCGGACCCGCTCTAGGGACTCCACAGGCTGGGAGCAGTACTTC. Supplemented by reference TRBV2 and TRBJ2-7, the full variable domain reads EPEVTQTPSHQVTQMGQEVILRCVPISNHLYFYWYRQILGQKVEFLVSFYNNEISEKSEIFDDQFSVERPDGSNFTLKIRSTKLEDSAMYFCASRTRSRDSTGWEQYFGPGTRLTVT.

V gene TRBV18 combines with J gene TRBJ2-1, with D perhaps TRBD2 (6 bases). CDR1 is KGHSH, CDR2 LQKENI, per germline. The CDR3 is 17 residues long. The V end was cut by 4 bases, the J end by 7 bases, with 23 bases between. The chain's CDR3 is CASSLTRDLRAQNEQFF. The CDR3 bases are TGTGCCAGCTCACTTACACGGGACTTAAGAGCCCAAAATGAGCAGTTCTTC.

The chain employs TRBV11-2 and TRBJ2-6, with a possible D match to TRBD1 (5 bases). The germline V and J ends were trimmed by 5 bases and 1 base, with 12 bases remaining between them. The CDR3 spans 16 residues. The germline V gene encodes CDR1 SGHAT and CDR2 FQNNGV. CDR3 nucleotides: TGTGCCAGCAGCCCAAGGGGAAGATCTGGGGCCAACGTCCTGACTTTC. It yields the protein CASSPRGRSGANVLTF.

This clonotype was counted ten times or more. This sequence joins TRBV7-9 and TRBJ1-1, with 7 nucleotides matching TRBD1. This CDR3 region has 14 residues. J was trimmed by 7 bases and V by 1 base; bases with no gene match: 6. CDR1 is SEHNR, CDR2 FQNEAQ, per germline (reference sequence). In DNA form, the CDR3 reads TGTGCCAGCAGCTTAGTTTTTGGGGACAGTGAAGCTTTCTTT. Protein product: CASSLVFGDSEAFF.

This clonotype was recorded at least ten times. The rearrangement joins TRBV5-1 to TRBJ2-7, with D possibly matching TRBD1 (5 bases). This CDR3 comprises 13 residues. V was clipped by 0 bases and J by 2 bases, with 6 bases between them. Germline values: CDR1 SGHRS, CDR2 YFSETQ. The CDR3 sequence is CASSLEQAYEQYF. CDR3 DNA sequence: TGCGCCAGCAGCTTGGAACAGGCCTACGAGCAGTACTTC.

This clonotype has only a few counts. This sequence may be a read error, since a much larger clone differs from it by one base. The missing conserved phenylalanine or tryptophan at the end of this CDR3 makes a read error likely. The chain's CDR3 is CASSPGTTETQYS. The CDR3 coding sequence is TGTGCCAGCTCACCAGGGACTACGGAGACCCAGTACTCC. V is TRBV18 and J is TRBJ2-1; 7 bases are shared with TRBD2. Matching the DNA end better, TRBJ2-5 makes the J call doubtful. Germline V gene data show CDR1 as KGHSH and CDR2 as LQKENI. CDR3 length: 13 amino acids.

This clonotype came up many times. The chain recombines TRBV30 with TRBJ1-4, with D possibly being TRBD1 (6 bases). V was pared by 2 bases and J by 13 bases, with 29 bases between. The CDR3 runs to 17 residues. The germline V gene encodes CDR1 GTSNPN and CDR2 SVGIG (reference sequence). CDR3 nucleotides: TGTGCCTGGAGTCCCGGGACAAGGCGTAAGGGTCCACGATTACTGTTTTTT. It codes for CAWSPGTRRKGPRLLFF.

This clonotype has a count of ten or more. The V call is TRBV6-1, the J call TRBJ1-2, with 8 bases that match TRBD1. This CDR3 region has 13 residues. The V gene end was trimmed by 5 bases and the J gene end by 11 bases; junction bases not matched to a gene: 10. In germline, CDR1 is MNHNS, CDR2 SASEGT. The DNA for the CDR3 is TGTGCCAGCAGTCCCCGGACAGGGATAACGTACACCTTC. It specifies CASSPRTGITYTF.

This clonotype was seen many times. The chain carries TRBV18 and TRBJ1-2; 7 bases are shared with TRBD1. CDR3 length equals 13 residues. J gave up 7 bases and V 3 bases, and 5 bases lay outside the gene matches. Germline CDR1 reads KGHSH; CDR2 reads LQKENI. CDR3: CASSPDRVSGYTF. The DNA for the CDR3 is TGTGCCAGCTCACCCGACAGGGTCTCTGGCTACACCTTC. Drawing the rest from reference TRBV18 and TRBJ1-2, the complete variable domain is NAGVMQNPRHLVRRRGQEARLRCSPMKGHSHVYWYRQLPEEGLKFMVYLQKENIIDESGMPKERFSAEFPKEGPSILRIQQVVRGDSAAYFCASSPDRVSGYTFGSGTRLTVV.

As regards this clonotype: A much larger clonotype is one base distant, so this may be a read error. The chain recombines TRBV2 with TRBJ2-2; TRBD2 matches 13 bases. J gave up 1 base and V 9 bases, and 14 bases lay outside the gene matches. CDR3 length equals 19 residues. CDR1 is SNHLY and CDR2 is FYNNEI in the germline V gene. In nucleotides, the CDR3 is TGTGCCAGGCGCTCAGGGACACTAGCGGGAGGGCGGAACACCGGGGAGCTGTTTTTT. It is translated as CARRSGTLAGGRNTGELFF.

V gene TRBV28 combines with J gene TRBJ2-7, with D perhaps TRBD2 (5 bases). V lost 8 bases and J 2 bases, leaving 10 bases between the germline ends. The germline V gene has CDR1 MDHEN and CDR2 SYDVKM. The CDR3 length is 12 residues. The CDR3 sequence is CASQETTYEQYF. The CDR3 nucleotides are TGTGCCAGCCAAGAGACTACCTACGAGCAGTACTTC.

This clonotype occurred many times. The chain employs TRBV11-2 and TRBJ1-1; D gene unclear. CDR3 length equals 16 residues. V lost 2 bases to trimming and J lost 3 bases, with 16 bases between them. Germline CDR1 is SGHAT and CDR2 is FQNNGV. CDR3 in amino acids: CASSLIEWGGDTEAFF. The CDR3 DNA reads as TGTGCCAGCAGCTTAATCGAGTGGGGTGGCGACACTGAAGCTTTCTTT.

This clonotype was counted at least ten times. The chain employs TRBV29-1 and TRBJ2-1, with 13 bases that match TRBD2. The V gene's germline CDR1 is SQVTM and CDR2 ANQGSEA. V shed 6 bases, J shed 6 bases, and the junction held 2 bases outside the gene matches. This CDR3 has 13 residues. The CDR3: CSVGLAGSNEQFF. CDR3 bases: TGCAGCGTGGGACTAGCGGGATCCAATGAGCAGTTCTTC.

In this sample, this clonotype turned up many times. V and J are TRBV25-1 and TRBJ2-1, with 7 bases matching TRBD2. Trimming cost V 6 bases and J 3 bases; bases outside gene matches: 11. Per the germline V gene, CDR1 is MGHDK and CDR2 is SYGVNS. CDR3 length: 16 residues. In DNA form, the CDR3 reads TGTGCCAGCAGGCAAAAGGGCACGGGGGGCTACAATGAGCAGTTCTTC. It encodes CASRQKGTGGYNEQFF.

This rearrangement joins TRBV12-5 to TRBJ1-3, with 8 nucleotides matching TRBD1. CDR3 length: 18 residues. Looked up from germline, CDR1 is LGHNT and CDR2 is FRNRAP. Trimming took 6 bases from V and 2 from J; bases not matched to a gene: 15. CDR3 DNA sequence: TGTGCTAGTGGCTATAAATCCCCCGCGACAGGGGCTGGAAACACCATATATTTT. Its translation: CASGYKSPATGAGNTIYF.

This rearrangement joins TRBV29-1 to TRBJ2-2; maybe TRBD2 (6 bases). Germline values: CDR1 SQVTM, CDR2 ANQGSEA. Trimming removed 5 bases from V and 8 bases from J, with 15 bases in between. The CDR3 consists of 13 residues. CDR3 bases: TGCAGCGTTCGGGACTCCCGAGCAGGGGAGCTGTTTTTT. This encodes CSVRDSRAGELFF.

The rearrangement joins TRBV7-9 to TRBJ1-1; D call uncertain. Per the germline V gene, CDR1 is SEHNR and CDR2 is FQNEAQ (reference sequence). V lost 8 bases, J lost 0 bases, and 10 bases lay in between. The CDR3 contains 13 residues. CDR3 coding DNA: TGTGCCAGCGCTGAGCCCATGAACACTGAAGCTTTCTTT. It codes for CASAEPMNTEAFF.

V and J are TRBV19 and TRBJ2-1; TRBD2 matches at 10 bases. The CDR3 extends over 20 amino acids. The trim removed 3 bases at V and 6 bases at J, leaving 20 bases unmatched. Germline V CDR1 and CDR2: LNHDA, SQIVND (reference sequence). DNA of the CDR3: TGTGCCAGTAGTATTAGGCTAGCGGGAGCCAGTAGGTCTTTCGCCAATGAGCAGTTCTTC. Translation: CASSIRLAGASRSFANEQFF.

To note about this clonotype: A read error may be the cause here, since a much bigger clone is one base away. V and J are TRBV20-1 and TRBJ2-5; possible D gene TRBD2, 7 bases. V gave up 5 bases and J gave up 9 bases, with 13 bases separating them. Germline assignment: CDR1 DFQATT and CDR2 SNEGSKA (reference sequence). The CDR3 has 11 amino acids. The CDR3 reads CSALGGEAQYF. CDR3 sequence (DNA): TGCAGTGCTCTAGGGGGGGAGGCCCAGTACTTC.

This clonotype has just a few counts. V and J are TRBV4-1 and TRBJ2-3; 11 positions agree with TRBD2. Germline loops: CDR1 MGHRA, CDR2 YSYEKL. The length of the CDR3 is 20 residues. The junction had 14 bases not matched to a gene; V was cut back by 0 bases and J by 3 bases. CDR3 loop: CASSQEKLAGASERTDTQYF. CDR3 DNA: TGCGCCAGCAGCCAAGAAAAACTAGCGGGAGCTTCCGAGAGGACAGATACGCAGTATTTT.

This clonotype turned up a few times. The rearrangement links TRBV19 to TRBJ1-3, with unresolved D. V was cut by 7 bases and J by 1 base, with 14 bases left in between. CDR3 size: 15 residues. Germline V CDR1 and CDR2: LNHDA, SQIVND (reference sequence). The CDR3 coding sequence is TGTGCCAGTATGCCGCTGGATTCGTCTGGAAACACCATATATTTT. It translates to CASMPLDSSGNTIYF.

This clonotype was counted ten times or more. This rearrangement joins TRBV27 to TRBJ1-1; the D is unclear. The CDR3 loop spans 13 amino acids. V was clipped by 1 base and J by 1 base, with 4 bases between them. CDR1 MNHEY and CDR2 SMNVEV come from the germline V gene (reference sequence). For the CDR3, the DNA is TGTGCCAGCAGTTTATATCCGAACACTGAAGCTTTCTTT. Amino acids: CASSLYPNTEAFF.

This clonotype showed up just once. The chain employs TRBV27 and TRBJ2-3, with TRBD2 matching 8 bases. With 6 bases clipped from V and 4 bases from J, the junction kept 6 bases outside the gene matches. The CDR3 is made up of 14 amino acids. Germline V gives CDR1 MNHEY, CDR2 SMNVEV (reference sequence). Here the CDR3 reads CASRLAGMADTQYF. DNA for the CDR3: TGTGCCAGCAGATTAGCGGGAATGGCAGATACGCAGTATTTT.

The chain couples TRBV20-1 to TRBJ2-2; D is uncertain. This CDR3 is built from 11 residues. Trimming removed 5 bases from V and 6 bases from J, with 7 bases in between. CDR1 is DFQATT and CDR2 is SNEGSKA in the germline V gene (reference sequence). CDR3 DNA: TGCAGTGCTTTACAGCCCGGGGAGCTGTTTTTT. Translating it yields CSALQPGELFF.

This clonotype came up many times. The chain combines TRBV5-1 with TRBJ2-1, with 8 positions matching TRBD2. J lost 5 bases, V lost 4 bases, and 8 bases had no gene match. The CDR3 sequence is 15 residues long. Germline V gives CDR1 SGHRS, CDR2 YFSETQ. The CDR3 DNA reads TGCGCCAGCAGCCAAACAGCGGGAGCGCACAATGAGCAGTTCTTC. Translated: CASSQTAGAHNEQFF.

This sequence joins TRBV7-2 and TRBJ2-5; TRBD2 matches at 14 bases. The CDR3 has 16 amino acids. From germline, CDR1 is SGHTA and CDR2 FQGNSA. The junction had 4 bases not matched to a gene; V was cut back by 4 bases and J by 3 bases. The CDR3 bases are TGTGCCAGCAGCTCGCCGGGACTAGCGGGAGAAGAGACCCAGTACTTC. Protein product: CASSSPGLAGEETQYF. The whole variable domain, filled in from reference TRBV7-2 and TRBJ2-5, reads GAGVSQSPSNKVTEKGKDVELRCDPISGHTALYWYRQSLGQGLEFLIYFQGNSAPDKSGLPSDRFSAERTGGSVSTLTIQRTQQEDSAVYLCASSSPGLAGEETQYFGPGTRLLVL.

In this sample, this clonotype turned up many times. The V call is TRBV28, the J call TRBJ2-1, with 8 bases fitting TRBD2. This CDR3 spans 14 amino acids. Looked up from germline, CDR1 is MDHEN and CDR2 is SYDVKM. V trimming: 9 bases; J trimming: 3 bases; junction bases outside the gene matches: 7. CDR3 protein: CASLSGSVYNEQFF. DNA of the CDR3: TGTGCCAGTCTCAGCGGGAGTGTCTACAATGAGCAGTTCTTC.

This clonotype was observed at least ten times. The gene calls are TRBV20-1 and TRBJ2-7, with 14 bases that match TRBD2. J lost 3 bases, V lost 1 base, and 5 bases had no gene match. Germline V gene lookup returns CDR1 DFQATT and CDR2 SNEGSKA (reference sequence). This CDR3 is 16 amino acids long. CDR3 coding DNA: TGCAGTGCTAGAGGGGGGACTAGCGGGAGTATCTACGAGCAGTACTTC. The encoded protein is CSARGGTSGSIYEQYF.

This clonotype was counted many times. The chain couples TRBV18 to TRBJ2-2; perhaps TRBD2 as D (5 bases). Trimming stripped 5 bases from V and 3 bases from J, with 10 bases between. The CDR3 is 14 amino acids. Germline lookup yields CDR1 KGHSH and CDR2 LQKENI. Written as DNA, the CDR3 is TGTGCCAGCTCATCCCCGGAGGACACCGGGGAGCTGTTTTTT. Encoded protein: CASSSPEDTGELFF.

This clonotype was detected many times. The chain joins TRBV2 to TRBJ1-5; 12 bases line up with TRBD1. This CDR3 has 15 residues. The germline gives CDR1 SNHLY, CDR2 FYNNEI. The junction had 8 bases not matched to a gene; V was cut back by 7 bases and J by 7 bases. The CDR3 coding sequence is TGTGCCAGCAAACCGGGACAGGGGGCGCGGCAGCCCCAGCATTTT. This sequence encodes CASKPGQGARQPQHF.